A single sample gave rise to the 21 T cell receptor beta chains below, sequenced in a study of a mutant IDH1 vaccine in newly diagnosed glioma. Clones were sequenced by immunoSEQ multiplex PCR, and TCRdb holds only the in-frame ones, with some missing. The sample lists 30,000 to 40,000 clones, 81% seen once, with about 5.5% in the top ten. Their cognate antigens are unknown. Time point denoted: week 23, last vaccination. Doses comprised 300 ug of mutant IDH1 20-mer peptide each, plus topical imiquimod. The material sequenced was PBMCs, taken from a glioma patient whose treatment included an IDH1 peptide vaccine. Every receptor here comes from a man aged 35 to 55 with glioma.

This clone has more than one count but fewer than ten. CDR3 DNA sequence: TGTGCCAGCAGAGGAGCTCCAAGCACAGATACGCAGTATTTT. Translating it yields CASRGAPSTDTQYF. V and J are TRBV2 and TRBJ2-3; D gene uncertain. The CDR3 has 14 amino acids. The V end was cut by 6 bases, the J end by 0 bases, with 10 bases between. Per germline, CDR1 SNHLY and CDR2 FYNNEI. Full variable domain (outside the CDR3, taken from reference TRBV2 and TRBJ2-3): EPEVTQTPSHQVTQMGQEVILRCVPISNHLYFYWYRQILGQKVEFLVSFYNNEISEKSEIFDDQFSVERPDGSNFTLKIRSTKLEDSAMYFCASRGAPSTDTQYFGPGTRLTVL.

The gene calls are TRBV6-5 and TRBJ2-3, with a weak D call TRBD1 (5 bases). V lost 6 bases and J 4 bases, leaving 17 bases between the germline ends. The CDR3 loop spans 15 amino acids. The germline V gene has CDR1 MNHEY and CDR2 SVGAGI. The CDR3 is CASRQGSFGSDTQYF. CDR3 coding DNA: TGTGCCAGCAGGCAGGGTTCATTCGGGTCAGATACGCAGTATTTT.

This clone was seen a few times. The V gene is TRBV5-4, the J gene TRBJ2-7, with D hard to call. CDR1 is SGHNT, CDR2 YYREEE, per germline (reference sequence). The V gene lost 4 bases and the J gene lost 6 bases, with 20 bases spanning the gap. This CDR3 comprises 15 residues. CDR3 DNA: TGTGCCAGCAGCCCCCCAGAGGCTTTAACGGGCGAGCAGTACTTC. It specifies CASSPPEALTGEQYF.

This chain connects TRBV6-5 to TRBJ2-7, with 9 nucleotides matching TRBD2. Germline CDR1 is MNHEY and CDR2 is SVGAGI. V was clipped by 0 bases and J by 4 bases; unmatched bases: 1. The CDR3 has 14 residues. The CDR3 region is CASSYSLAGYEQYF. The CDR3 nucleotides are TGTGCCAGCAGTTACTCCCTAGCGGGATACGAGCAGTACTTC.

The CDR3 sequence: CAWSVLYGTEAFF. CDR3 coding DNA: TGTGCCTGGAGTGTACTTTACGGGACTGAAGCTTTCTTT. This chain links TRBV30 with TRBJ1-1; D call uncertain. V lost 0 bases, J lost 5 bases, and 10 bases lay in between. Germline V gene sequence: CDR1 GTSNPN, CDR2 SVGIG (reference sequence). This CDR3 region has 13 residues.

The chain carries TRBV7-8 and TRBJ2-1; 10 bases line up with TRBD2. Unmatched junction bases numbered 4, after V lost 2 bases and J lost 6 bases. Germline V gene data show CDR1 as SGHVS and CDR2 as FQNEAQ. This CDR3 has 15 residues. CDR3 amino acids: CASSLRPSGGNEQFF. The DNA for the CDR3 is TGTGCCAGCAGCTTAAGGCCTAGCGGGGGCAATGAGCAGTTCTTC.

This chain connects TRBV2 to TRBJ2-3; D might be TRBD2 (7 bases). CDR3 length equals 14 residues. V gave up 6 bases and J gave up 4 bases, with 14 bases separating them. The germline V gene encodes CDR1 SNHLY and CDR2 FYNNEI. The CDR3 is CASSEWGGADTQYF. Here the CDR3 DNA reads TGTGCCAGCAGCGAGTGGGGGGGCGCAGATACGCAGTATTTT.

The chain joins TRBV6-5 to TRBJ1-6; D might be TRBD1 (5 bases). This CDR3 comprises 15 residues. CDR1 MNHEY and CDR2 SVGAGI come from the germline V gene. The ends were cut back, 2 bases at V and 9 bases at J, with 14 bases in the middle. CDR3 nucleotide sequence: TGTGCCAGCAGTTACAGGGGCCTGAGTGCTTCACCCCTCCACTTT. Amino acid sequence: CASSYRGLSASPLHF.

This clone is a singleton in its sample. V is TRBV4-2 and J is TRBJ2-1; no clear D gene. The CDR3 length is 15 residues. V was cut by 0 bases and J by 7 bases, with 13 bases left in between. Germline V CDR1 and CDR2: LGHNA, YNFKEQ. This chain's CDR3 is CASSQDWPYPNEQFF. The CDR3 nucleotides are TGTGCCAGCAGCCAAGATTGGCCTTATCCAAATGAGCAGTTCTTC.

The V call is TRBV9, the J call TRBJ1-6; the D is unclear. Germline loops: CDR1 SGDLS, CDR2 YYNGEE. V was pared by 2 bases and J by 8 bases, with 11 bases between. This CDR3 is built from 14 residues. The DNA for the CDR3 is TGTGCCAGCAGCGTTGTCGGGCAGGATTCACCCCTCCACTTT. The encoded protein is CASSVVGQDSPLHF.

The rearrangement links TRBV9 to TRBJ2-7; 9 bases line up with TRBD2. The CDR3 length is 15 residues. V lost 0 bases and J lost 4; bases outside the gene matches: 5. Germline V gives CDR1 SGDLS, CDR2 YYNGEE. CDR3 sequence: CASSVGAGGPYEQYF. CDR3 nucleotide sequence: TGTGCCAGCAGCGTAGGGGCGGGAGGGCCATACGAGCAGTACTTC.

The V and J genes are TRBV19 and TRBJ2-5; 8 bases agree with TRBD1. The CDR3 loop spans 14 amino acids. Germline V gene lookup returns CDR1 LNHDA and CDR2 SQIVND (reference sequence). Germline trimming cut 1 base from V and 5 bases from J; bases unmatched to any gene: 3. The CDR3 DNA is TGTGCCAGTAGTATAGTCAGGGGGCTGGAGACCCAGTACTTC. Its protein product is CASSIVRGLETQYF.

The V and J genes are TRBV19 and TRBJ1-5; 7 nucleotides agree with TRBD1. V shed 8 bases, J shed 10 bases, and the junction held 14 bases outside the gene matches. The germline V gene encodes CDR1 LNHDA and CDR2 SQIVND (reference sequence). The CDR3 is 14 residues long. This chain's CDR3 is CASDYRQGQAPQHF. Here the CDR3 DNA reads TGTGCCAGTGACTACAGACAGGGCCAAGCCCCCCAGCATTTT.

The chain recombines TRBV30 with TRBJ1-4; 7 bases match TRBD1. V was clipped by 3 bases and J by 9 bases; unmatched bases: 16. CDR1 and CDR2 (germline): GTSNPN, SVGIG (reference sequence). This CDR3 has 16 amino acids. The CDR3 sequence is CAWRPHLSGQQKKLFF. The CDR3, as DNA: TGTGCCTGGAGACCTCACCTCTCGGGACAGCAAAAAAAACTGTTTTTT.

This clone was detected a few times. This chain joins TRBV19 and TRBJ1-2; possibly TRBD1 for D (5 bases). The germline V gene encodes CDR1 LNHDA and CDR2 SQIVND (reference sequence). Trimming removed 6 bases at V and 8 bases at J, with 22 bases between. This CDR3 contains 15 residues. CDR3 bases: TGTGCCAGTAGGCCCCGGGCAGGGCAGGTTGGAGGCTACACCTTC. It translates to CASRPRAGQVGGYTF.

CDR3 sequence (DNA): TGTGCCTGGAGAGGACAGTCTCCCTCCTACGAGCAGTACTTC. Protein: CAWRGQSPSYEQYF. V and J are TRBV30 and TRBJ2-7; D might be TRBD1 (6 bases). Trimming shortened V by 3 bases and J by 0 bases, and 12 bases separated the two germline ends. From germline, CDR1 is GTSNPN and CDR2 SVGIG (reference sequence). The CDR3 runs 14 residues.

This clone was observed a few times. The CDR3 spells CASSVGTGGYTF. For the CDR3, the DNA is TGTGCCAGCAGCGTCGGGACGGGAGGCTACACCTTC. The gene calls are TRBV13 and TRBJ1-2; a possible D gene is TRBD1 (5 bases). Trimming removed 5 bases from V and 8 bases from J, with 12 bases in between. In germline, CDR1 is PRHDT, CDR2 FYEKMQ (reference sequence). CDR3 size: 12 residues. The entire variable domain, with the rest obtained from reference TRBV13 and TRBJ1-2, is as follows: AAGVIQSPRHLIKEKRETATLKCYPIPRHDTVYWYQQGPGQDPQFLISFYEKMQSDKGSIPDRFSAQQFSDYHSELNMSSLELGDSALYFCASSVGTGGYTFGSGTRLTVV.

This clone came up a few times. DNA for the CDR3: TGTGCCATCAGGGGGGCCACCTACGAGCAGTACTTC. This gives the protein CAIRGATYEQYF. The V and J genes are TRBV10-3 and TRBJ2-7, with D maybe TRBD1 (6 bases). With 6 bases removed from V and 2 bases from J, the gap between germline ends came to 8 bases. The CDR3 totals 12 residues. CDR1 is ENHRY, CDR2 SYGVKD, per germline.

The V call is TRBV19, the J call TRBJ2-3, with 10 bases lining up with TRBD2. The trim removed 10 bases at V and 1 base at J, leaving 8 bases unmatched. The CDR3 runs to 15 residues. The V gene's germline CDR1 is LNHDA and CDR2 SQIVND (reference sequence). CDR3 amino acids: CATLPGTSGTDTQYF. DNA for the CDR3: TGTGCCACCCTCCCCGGGACTAGCGGCACAGATACGCAGTATTTT.

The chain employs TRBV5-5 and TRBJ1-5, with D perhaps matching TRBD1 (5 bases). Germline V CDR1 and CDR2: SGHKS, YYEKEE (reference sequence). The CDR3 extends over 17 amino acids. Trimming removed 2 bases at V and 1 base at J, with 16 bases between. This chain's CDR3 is CASSFNNPGGSNQPQHF. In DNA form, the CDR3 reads TGTGCCAGCAGCTTTAATAATCCCGGGGGGAGCAATCAGCCCCAGCATTTT. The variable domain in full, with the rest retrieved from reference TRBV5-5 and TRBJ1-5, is DAGVTQSPTHLIKTRGQQVTLRCSPISGHKSVSWYQQVLGQGPQFIFQYYEKEERGRGNFPDRFSARQFPNYSSELNVNALLLGDSALYLCASSFNNPGGSNQPQHFGDGTRLSIL.

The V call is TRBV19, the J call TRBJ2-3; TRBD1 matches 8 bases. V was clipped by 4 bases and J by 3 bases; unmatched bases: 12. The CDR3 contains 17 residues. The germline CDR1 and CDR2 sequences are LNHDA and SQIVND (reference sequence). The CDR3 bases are TGTGCCAGTAGTAACGGATGGAGGACAGGGCAAACAGATACGCAGTATTTT. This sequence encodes CASSNGWRTGQTDTQYF.